These 30 T cell receptor beta chains came from one sample sequenced in a study of T cell changes during pregnancy in multiple sclerosis (dated by TCRdb to about 2019). The library was produced with the immunoSEQ multiplex PCR assay. The table was pulled from immuneACCESS by TCRdb, which kept in-frame rearrangements only. Such tables lose some clones; where checked, under half of the loss comes from unresolved V genes, and the rest has no known cause. The sample data list about 93,000 clones, and 85% to 95% of these were observed just once. The top ten clones comprise just over 2% of the sample. Material: peripheral blood, obtained after pregnancy. All receptors come from a female donor with multiple sclerosis, enrolled in a pregnancy study.

This chain links TRBV6-5 with TRBJ2-7; a possible D gene is TRBD1 (6 bases). Germline V gene sequence: CDR1 MNHEY, CDR2 SVGAGI. The germline V and J ends were trimmed by 0 bases and 2 bases, with 14 bases remaining between them. The CDR3 extends over 16 amino acids. The DNA for the CDR3 is TGTGCCAGCAGTTACTCAGGGGGAAACTTCGCCTACGAGCAGTACTTC. Protein sequence: CASSYSGGNFAYEQYF.

The chain combines TRBV6-6 with TRBJ2-5; D unresolved. V was cut by 6 bases and J by 2 bases, with 7 bases left in between. Germline CDR1 is MNHNY and CDR2 is SVGAGI (reference sequence). The CDR3 sequence is 12 residues long. Here the CDR3 DNA reads TGTGCCAGCAGCTTCGGGCAAGAGACCCAGTACTTC. Translated, it gives CASSFGQETQYF.

This clone was seen a single time. V usage is TRBV27 and J usage is TRBJ2-7; D possibly corresponds to TRBD1 (6 bases). Germline-derived CDR1 and CDR2 are MNHEY and SMNVEV (reference sequence). The CDR3 has 15 residues. V lost 5 bases and J lost 2, with 16 bases in between. The CDR3 DNA reads as TGTGCCAGCAGTAACTCCGGGACAATGACCTACGAGCAGTACTTC. Translating gives CASSNSGTMTYEQYF.

J is TRBJ1-6 and V is TRBV14; TRBD1 might be the D (5 bases). The V gene's germline CDR1 is SGHDN and CDR2 FVKESK. V dropped 7 bases and J dropped 14 bases, with 15 bases sitting between them. The CDR3 is 12 residues long. The CDR3 protein is CASTHGQGTLHF. Written as DNA, the CDR3 is TGTGCCAGCACCCATGGCCAGGGAACCCTCCACTTT.

V and J are TRBV5-1 and TRBJ2-1; TRBD2 matches 13 bases. V was pared by 4 bases and J by 6 bases, with 13 bases of the junction left unmatched. The CDR3 contains 18 residues. Germline assignment: CDR1 SGHRS and CDR2 YFSETQ. As DNA, the CDR3 is TGCGCCAGCAGCGTAACTAGCGGGGGGGCCAAGGCGTTCAATGAGCAGTTCTTC. It encodes CASSVTSGGAKAFNEQFF.

V and J are TRBV6-5 and TRBJ1-2; D possibly corresponds to TRBD1 (6 bases). Trimming pared 5 bases from V and 4 bases from J, leaving 17 bases between. The CDR3 has 15 amino acids. Germline V gene lookup returns CDR1 MNHEY and CDR2 SVGAGI. The DNA of the CDR3 is TGTGCCAGCAGTCCCGGGGCAGGGGACGGCTATGGCTACACCTTC. The encoded protein is CASSPGAGDGYGYTF.

The genes are TRBV11-3 and TRBJ2-1; TRBD2 aligns across 15 bases. The germline V gene has CDR1 SGHNT and CDR2 YENEEA. Trimming at V came to 5 bases and at J to 1 base, leaving 3 bases not matched to a gene. CDR3 length: 17 amino acids. CDR3 region: CASSGTSGRPSYNEQFF. Here the CDR3 DNA reads TGTGCCAGCAGCGGGACTAGCGGGAGGCCTTCCTACAATGAGCAGTTCTTC.

This clone was counted once. The CDR3 coding sequence is TGTGCCAGCAGCTTAGAAACAGGGAAAACCGGGGAGCTGTTTTTT. Translation: CASSLETGKTGELFF. The chain uses TRBV7-2 and TRBJ2-2, with a weak D call TRBD1 (6 bases). The CDR3 sequence is 15 residues long. The germline V gene encodes CDR1 SGHTA and CDR2 FQGNSA. V lost 1 base to trimming and J lost 5 bases, with 11 bases between them.

The chain employs TRBV12-5 and TRBJ1-3; TRBD1 matches 8 bases. Germline assignment: CDR1 LGHNT and CDR2 FRNRAP. Trimming at V came to 6 bases and at J to 3 bases, leaving 7 bases not matched to a gene. This CDR3 contains 15 residues. The CDR3: CASGKDRAFGNTIYF. The CDR3 DNA reads TGTGCTAGTGGCAAGGACAGGGCATTTGGAAACACCATATATTTT.

V and J are TRBV7-2 and TRBJ2-1; D not resolved. Trimming left V 1 base short and J 9 bases short, with 7 bases between. The CDR3 length is 12 residues. Germline CDR1 reads SGHTA; CDR2 reads FQGNSA. CDR3 nucleotide sequence: TGTGCCAGCAGCTTAGGTGGGCTTGAGCAGTTCTTC. It specifies CASSLGGLEQFF.

J is TRBJ1-6 and V is TRBV30; the D gene is possibly TRBD1 (6 bases). V was pared by 3 bases and J by 0 bases, with 12 bases between. Germline V gene lookup returns CDR1 GTSNPN and CDR2 SVGIG (reference sequence). This CDR3 is 16 amino acids long. The CDR3 region has the DNA TGTGCCTGGAGGGGGGCAGGGAACTCCTATAATTCACCCCTCCACTTT. Translated: CAWRGAGNSYNSPLHF.

This clone has a single count. The rearrangement uses TRBV30 and TRBJ2-7, with TRBD1 matching 8 bases. The CDR3 is 14 amino acids. V shed 5 bases, J shed 0 bases, and the junction held 6 bases outside the gene matches. Germline CDR1 is GTSNPN and CDR2 is SVGIG (reference sequence). CDR3 loop: CAWGGQVSSYEQYF. The CDR3 coding sequence is TGTGCCTGGGGGGGACAGGTGAGCTCCTACGAGCAGTACTTC.

This sequence joins TRBV6-1 and TRBJ1-1, with 9 bases identical to TRBD1. The CDR3 contains 13 residues. J lost 6 bases, V lost 5 bases, and 4 bases had no gene match. Germline CDR1 reads MNHNS; CDR2 reads SASEGT. CDR3 protein: CASSPQGAPEAFF. The CDR3 nucleotides are TGTGCCAGCAGTCCACAGGGGGCCCCTGAAGCTTTCTTT.

The rearrangement links TRBV4-1 to TRBJ2-5; 12 nucleotides match TRBD2. The V segment lost 2 bases and the J segment 0 bases; nucleotides outside the gene matches: 7. Germline V lookup: CDR1 MGHRA, CDR2 YSYEKL. This CDR3 region has 18 residues. The chain's CDR3 is CASSQLAGGPNDQETQYF. For the CDR3, the DNA is TGCGCCAGCAGCCAACTAGCGGGGGGGCCCAACGACCAAGAGACCCAGTACTTC.

V usage is TRBV30 and J usage is TRBJ2-1; TRBD2 aligns across 10 bases. CDR3 length: 15 residues. Germline trimming cut 2 bases from V and 6 bases from J; bases unmatched to any gene: 7. Germline V gene sequence: CDR1 GTSNPN, CDR2 SVGIG (reference sequence). The DNA of the CDR3 is TGTGCCTGGAGTCTCGCTCTAGCGGGAGTCAATGAGCAGTTCTTC. Translating it yields CAWSLALAGVNEQFF.

The chain joins TRBV4-3 to TRBJ2-4; D may be TRBD2 (5 bases). The CDR3 has 14 residues. In germline, CDR1 is LGHNA, CDR2 YSLEER. Trimming cost V 4 bases and J 0 bases, with 7 bases left between them. CDR3 DNA sequence: TGCGCCAGCAGCCGAGGACTAGCCAAAAACATTCAGTACTTC. Residues: CASSRGLAKNIQYF.

The J gene is TRBJ1-2, the V gene TRBV15; TRBD1 matches 9 bases. This CDR3 comprises 16 residues. V lost 5 bases and J lost 5; bases outside the gene matches: 12. CDR1 and CDR2 (germline): LNHNV, YYDKDF (reference sequence). CDR3 coding DNA: TGTGCCACCAGCTCGGGGACAGGGAAAGTAGGGTATGGCTACACCTTC. Its translation: CATSSGTGKVGYGYTF.

The chain links TRBV18 to TRBJ1-2, with a possible D match to TRBD1 (5 bases). The CDR3 has 13 residues. Germline values: CDR1 KGHSH, CDR2 LQKENI. Trimming left V 9 bases short and J 8 bases short, with 19 bases between. The CDR3 region is CASEPGNRRGYTF. The CDR3 DNA reads as TGTGCCAGTGAACCGGGCAACAGGCGGGGCTACACCTTC.

The chain joins TRBV7-2 to TRBJ2-1; 10 bases fit TRBD1. CDR1 is SGHTA and CDR2 is FQGNSA in the germline V gene. The CDR3 spans 16 residues. Trimming took 5 bases from V and 7 from J; bases not matched to a gene: 11. CDR3 in amino acids: CASSRPDRGLRNEQFF. The CDR3 region has the DNA TGTGCCAGCAGCCGGCCCGACAGGGGGCTTCGTAATGAGCAGTTCTTC. The whole variable domain, filled in from reference TRBV7-2 and TRBJ2-1, reads GAGVSQSPSNKVTEKGKDVELRCDPISGHTALYWYRQSLGQGLEFLIYFQGNSAPDKSGLPSDRFSAERTGGSVSTLTIQRTQQEDSAVYLCASSRPDRGLRNEQFFGPGTRLTVL.

The chain couples TRBV5-4 to TRBJ2-5, with D perhaps TRBD2 (6 bases). This CDR3 contains 13 residues. The germline gives CDR1 SGHNT, CDR2 YYREEE (reference sequence). V was pared by 3 bases and J by 5 bases, with 11 bases between. CDR3 in amino acids: CASSYAGGETQYF. CDR3 sequence (DNA): TGTGCCAGCAGCTACGCTGGGGGGGAGACCCAGTACTTC.

The chain joins TRBV7-2 to TRBJ2-3; TRBD2 matches 9 bases. J gave up 0 bases and V 5 bases, and 6 bases lay outside the gene matches. Germline V CDR1 and CDR2: SGHTA, FQGNSA. The CDR3 has 16 residues. For the CDR3, the DNA is TGTGCCAGCAGCCGGACTAGCGCGTATAGCACAGATACGCAGTATTTT. This encodes CASSRTSAYSTDTQYF.

The J gene is TRBJ2-2, the V gene TRBV9; 10 bases match TRBD2. With V trimmed by 1 base and J by 5 bases, 5 bases remained unmatched. CDR3 length: 16 amino acids. The germline V gene has CDR1 SGDLS and CDR2 YYNGEE. CDR3 sequence (DNA): TGTGCCAGCAGCGTAAAAGCGGGGGGGCGGACCGGGGAGCTGTTTTTT. It yields the protein CASSVKAGGRTGELFF.

The V call is TRBV5-4, the J call TRBJ2-7, with 7 nucleotides matching TRBD1. The junction had 7 bases not matched to a gene; V was cut back by 8 bases and J by 2 bases. Germline loops: CDR1 SGHNT, CDR2 YYREEE (reference sequence). This CDR3 is 13 amino acids long. The CDR3 bases are TGTGCCAGAACAGGGGCGCGGACCTACGAGCAGTACTTC. Translation gives CARTGARTYEQYF.

This chain links TRBV7-9 with TRBJ1-4, with D maybe TRBD1 (6 bases). V lost 5 bases and J 2 bases, leaving 24 bases between the germline ends. The germline CDR1 and CDR2 sequences are SEHNR and FQNEAQ (reference sequence). The CDR3 spans 19 residues. The CDR3 coding sequence is TGTGCCAGCAGCATGGGGGGGCGATGGGGTGGATGGACTAATGAAAAACTGTTTTTT. Translating gives CASSMGGRWGGWTNEKLFF.

The V call is TRBV5-1, the J call TRBJ2-5, with 8 bases identical to TRBD1. Losses at the gene ends were 4 bases for V and 9 bases for J; bases not matched to a gene: 11. CDR1 SGHRS and CDR2 YFSETQ come from the germline V gene. This CDR3 is 14 amino acids long. The CDR3, as DNA: TGCGCCAGCAGCCACGACATCAGGGGGCTCTCCCAGTACTTC. Its translation: CASSHDIRGLSQYF.

This clone was counted a single time. V and J are TRBV21-1 and TRBJ2-2; the listed D gene, TRBD2, was not tested against the DNA. TRBV21-1 counts as a pseudogene. This CDR3 contains 17 residues. The CDR3 nucleotides read TGTGCCAGCAGCAAAGAAAGAATAGCGGTGAACACCGGGGAGCTGTTTTTT. Encoded protein: CASSKERIAVNTGELFF.

The chain links TRBV18 to TRBJ1-1; 11 positions match TRBD1. Per germline, CDR1 KGHSH and CDR2 LQKENI. There are 13 residues in the CDR3. V lost 6 bases and J lost 5; bases outside the gene matches: 2. The DNA for the CDR3 is TGTGCCAGCTCGGACAGGGGGCAGACTGAAGCTTTCTTT. Its protein is CASSDRGQTEAFF.

The genes are TRBV7-9 and TRBJ2-5; TRBD2 aligns across 7 bases. Trimming removed 4 bases from V and 1 base from J; junction bases left unmatched: 12. CDR1 is SEHNR and CDR2 is FQNEAQ in the germline V gene (reference sequence). CDR3 length: 17 residues. In DNA form, the CDR3 reads TGTGCCAGCAGCTCCTCACTAGCGCTAATTCTCCAAGAGACCCAGTACTTC. Residues: CASSSSLALILQETQYF.

This clone was counted once. The rearrangement joins TRBV18 to TRBJ2-5; 7 bases match TRBD2. After removal of 7 bases from V and 1 base from J, the junction contained 12 bases not matched to a gene. The germline V gene encodes CDR1 KGHSH and CDR2 LQKENI. There are 16 residues in the CDR3. This CDR3 is CASLFFSGAPQETQYF. The CDR3 nucleotides are TGTGCCAGCTTATTTTTCAGCGGGGCGCCCCAAGAGACCCAGTACTTC.

The rearrangement joins TRBV6-1 to TRBJ1-2; TRBD1 aligns across 7 bases. The CDR3 contains 13 residues. Germline V gene sequence: CDR1 MNHNS, CDR2 SASEGT. The ends lost 6 bases at V and 6 bases at J; junction bases unmatched: 7. CDR3 sequence (DNA): TGTGCCAGCAGCGAGACAGGGATCCATGGCTACACCTTC. This codes for CASSETGIHGYTF.